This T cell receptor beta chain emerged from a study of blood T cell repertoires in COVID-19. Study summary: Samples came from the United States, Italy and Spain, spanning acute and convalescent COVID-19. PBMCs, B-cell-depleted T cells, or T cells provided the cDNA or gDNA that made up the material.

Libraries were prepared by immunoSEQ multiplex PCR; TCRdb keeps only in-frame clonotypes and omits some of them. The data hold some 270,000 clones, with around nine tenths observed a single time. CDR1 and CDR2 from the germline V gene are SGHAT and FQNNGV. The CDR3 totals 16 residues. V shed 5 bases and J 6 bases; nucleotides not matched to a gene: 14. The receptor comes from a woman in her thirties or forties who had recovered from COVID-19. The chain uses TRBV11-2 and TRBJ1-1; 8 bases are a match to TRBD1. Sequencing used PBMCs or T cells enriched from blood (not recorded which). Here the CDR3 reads CASSVERQGQRAEAFF. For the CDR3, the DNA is TGTGCCAGCAGCGTGGAGAGACAGGGGCAAAGGGCTGAAGCTTTCTTT.